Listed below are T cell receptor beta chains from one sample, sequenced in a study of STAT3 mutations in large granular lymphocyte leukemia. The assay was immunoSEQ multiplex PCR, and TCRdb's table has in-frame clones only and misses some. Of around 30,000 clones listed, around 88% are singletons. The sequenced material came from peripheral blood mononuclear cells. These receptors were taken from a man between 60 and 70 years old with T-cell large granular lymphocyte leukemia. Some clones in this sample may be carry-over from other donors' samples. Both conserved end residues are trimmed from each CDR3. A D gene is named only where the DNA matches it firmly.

ASRAGAHPEAF,TRBV2,.,TRBJ1-1
ASSQDWGGGVGSRETQY,TRBV4-2,.,TRBJ2-5
ASSVELGDTQY,TRBV9,.,TRBJ2-5
SVEQEGPSSSYEQY,TRBV29-1,.,TRBJ2-7
ASSLQGDEQF,TRBV5-1,TRBD1,TRBJ2-1
ASRATELGYGYT,TRBV6-5,.,TRBJ1-2
ASQLAGYTDTQY,TRBV6-6,TRBD2,TRBJ2-3
ASSEALAGTDTQY,TRBV6-1,TRBD2,TRBJ2-3
ASSPDRFWYEQY,TRBV5-1,TRBD1,TRBJ2-7
ASSPGIATDTQY,TRBV5-1,.,TRBJ2-3
ASSLRASAQETQY,TRBV5-1,.,TRBJ2-5
ASSRDTVGYT,TRBV28,.,TRBJ1-2
ASSLARVAGGPGTQY,TRBV7-2,TRBD2,TRBJ2-3
ASSLVPSSASSYEQY,TRBV7-2,.,TRBJ2-7
AWIRSPGLVNTEAF,TRBV30,.,TRBJ1-1
ASSLGGRPNEQF,TRBV18,TRBD2,TRBJ2-1
ASSSGDYEQY,TRBV7-9,.,TRBJ2-7
ASSPGTSGNEQF,TRBV5-1,TRBD2,TRBJ2-1
ASSQGVNNQPQH,TRBV28,TRBD1,TRBJ1-5
ASSAPSGDEQF,TRBV25-1,.,TRBJ2-1
ASSSLTQGMGGYT,TRBV5-4,TRBD1,TRBJ1-2
ASSLAQLGTDTQY,TRBV5-1,.,TRBJ2-3
ASSLQLGGPVREQY,TRBV5-5,.,TRBJ2-7
ASSLGTGNTEAF,TRBV5-1,TRBD1,TRBJ1-1
ASTPLAGGYNEQF,TRBV5-1,TRBD2,TRBJ2-1
ASSNGYTF,TRBV18,.,TRBJ1-1
ASRASGRAIRDTQY,TRBV7-8,TRBD2,TRBJ2-3
AMGGTDTEAF,TRBV10-3,.,TRBJ1-1
AISEAGQDNQPQH,TRBV10-3,TRBD1,TRBJ1-5
ASSQDPSGGYEQY,TRBV4-1,TRBD2,TRBJ2-7
ATPRTAGANVLT,TRBV6-6,.,TRBJ2-6
ASTLRTGRGNQPQH,TRBV28,TRBD1,TRBJ1-5
ASSYSNYGYT,TRBV6-6,.,TRBJ1-2
ASSKGHGDQPQH,TRBV19,.,TRBJ1-5
ASSLTGQDTDTQY,TRBV11-1,TRBD1,TRBJ2-3
ASSYPRQGWSNEQY,TRBV6-5,TRBD1,TRBJ2-7
ASSIGTLSGEQY,TRBV19,.,TRBJ2-7
ASSYADRGFGPQH,TRBV6-5,TRBD1,TRBJ1-5
ASSHRAFYNEQF,TRBV6-5,.,TRBJ2-1
ASSDSGPLGSYEQY,TRBV5-1,.,TRBJ2-7
ASSQDDVAGVETQY,TRBV4-3,TRBD2,TRBJ2-5
ASSSFGGSSTDTQY,TRBV5-1,.,TRBJ2-3
ASSGGWQQETQY,TRBV5-6,.,TRBJ2-5
ASSSPGFTDTQY,TRBV5-1,.,TRBJ2-3
ASSEFGQWQETQY,TRBV2,.,TRBJ2-5
ATPRDSGKNTGELF,TRBV7-2,TRBD2,TRBJ2-2
ASSETSGRFSPSTDTQY,TRBV10-2,TRBD2,TRBJ2-3
ASSWGTGYEQY,TRBV5-1,TRBD1,TRBJ2-7
ASRTSGRREETQY,TRBV5-4,TRBD2,TRBJ2-5
ASSPRDNYEQY,TRBV6-5,.,TRBJ2-7
ASSFQHGQETQY,TRBV7-2,.,TRBJ2-5
ASFSGTGPETQY,TRBV18,TRBD1,TRBJ2-5
AWSARTATEAF,TRBV30,.,TRBJ1-1
ASIRGSGSSYNEQF,TRBV7-9,TRBD2,TRBJ2-1
ASSPVRSHDLNEQF,TRBV18,.,TRBJ2-1